This T cell receptor beta chain was identified during a study of CD8 T cells in ankylosing spondylitis. TCRdb independently ran MiXCR on the 5' RACE reads; one entry per CDR3 protein. The sample contains roughly 220,000 distinct CDR3 sequences, roughly a tenth of which appear only once. V was pared by 5 bases and J by 2 bases, with 9 bases between. Germline lookup yields CDR1 MNHNS and CDR2 SASEGT. This CDR3 spans 14 amino acids. This clonotype has at least ten counts. Sequences were obtained from blood, either unsorted or a sorted T cell fraction (not recorded which). This receptor was obtained from a male donor with ankylosing spondylitis or in good health (not recorded which). V usage is TRBV6-1 and J usage is TRBJ1-4; D remains ambiguous. The CDR3 sequence is CASSPRGTNEKLFF. In nucleotides, the CDR3 is TGTGCCAGCAGTCCCCGGGGTACTAATGAAAAACTGTTTTTT.